Here is one T cell receptor (beta chain) with its context. This clone appeared a few times. Its antigen remains unidentified. No per-base quality is available; no much larger clone lies one base away. This specimen belongs to a study of Ad26.COV2.S vaccination and SARS-CoV-2 variants (TCRdb year 2021). Regarding the study in general: Vaccine-arm donors came from COV1001, a multicentre, randomized, double-blind, placebo-controlled phase I-IIa trial of Ad26.COV2.S in healthy adults. Dosing of Ad26.COV2.S was intramuscular, at either 5x10^10 or 1x10^11 viral particles, delivered as one shot or as two shots spaced 56 days apart. TCRbeta repertoire sequencing was used to assess the specificity and breadth of SARS-CoV-2-reactive T cell receptors after Ad26.COV2.S vaccination. A total of some 30 samples were included in the TCR-sequenced set, comprising roughly 19 Ad26.COV2.S vaccine recipients, 5 placebo recipients and 8 SARS-CoV-2 convalescent individuals. Trial participants were randomized into five groups of five: low-dose or high-dose Ad26.COV2.S given once or twice, or placebo on both occasions. Throughout the experiments and outcome assessment, investigators stayed blinded to trial group allocation. Overall study outcomes, separate from this receptor: Spike-specific TCR breadth was higher in Ad26.COV2.S recipients than in placebo recipients (P = 0.0014). After vaccination, spike-specific CD8+ and CD4+ T cell responses were reported to show substantial breadth. Comparing responses between vaccine doses or regimens was not something the study was powered to do. Vaccine and placebo recipients had similar non-spike TCR breadth, a finding consistent with the vaccine containing only spike. The authors noted that total T cell responses may have been underestimated by the TCR breadth and depth analyses.

The immunoSEQ Assay was used to sequence TCRbeta CDR3 regions. After extraction, genomic DNA underwent amplification by bias-controlled multiplex PCR, followed by high-throughput sequencing. The paper's processing steps were these. To quantify the absolute abundance of every unique TCRbeta CDR3 region, sequences were collapsed and filtered. Usable DNA was measured by amplifying reference genes present in all nucleated cells, and TCRbeta template counts were normalized to that usable DNA to estimate T cell fraction. Repertoire TCRs were annotated as SARS-CoV-2-specific by exact matching of V gene, CDR3 amino acid sequence and J gene to a known reactive TCR set. The reference SARS-CoV-2 TCR set was derived from MIRA and filtered for enrichment in COVID-19-positive ImmuneCODE repertoires, a step that removed public or cross-reactive TCRs. Based on the MIRA antigens, annotated TCRs were further analysed at the level of specific ORF or position within ORF. Breadth was defined as annotated unique rearrangements over total unique productive rearrangements; depth was the summed frequency of those rearrangements. Two-sided Wilcoxon rank-sum tests were applied when comparing TCR breadth between groups. Held by TCRdb, this immuneACCESS table contains in-frame sequences only and omits some clones. Under half of the omission traces to an unresolved V gene where checked; the cause of the rest is unknown. D and trimming were read from the DNA, whereas the V and J calls and clone size are those reported in that table. The sample table shows about 350,000 clones, and approximately 85% are seen once. The ten most abundant clones make up less than 4% of the sample.

This specimen's treatment or condition label, interpreted: approximately 18 received Ad26.COV2.S at low or high dose, single or two shots; 5 received placebo; per-sample allocation not given. For vaccine and placebo recipients, repertoires were sequenced using samples collected on day 63 after the first injection. In Cohort 1b, about 27 adults aged 18-55 years were enrolled at a single site in Boston, USA, between 29 July and 7 August 2020. Ad26.COV2.S consisted of a replication-incompetent adenovirus type 26 vector by which a prefusion-stabilized SARS-CoV-2 spike protein from the original Wuhan strain was expressed. This TCR was recovered from a person aged 18-60 years who received the Ad26.COV2.S COVID-19 vaccine or a placebo. The specimen was peripheral blood, collected in a trial of Ad26.COV2.S vaccine versus placebo.

The CDR3 reads as follows: CASSLRGAKGQPQHF. The DNA sequence is TGTGCCAGCAGCTTAAGGGGGGCAAAGGGTCAGCCCCAGCATTTT. The chain is encoded by TRBV7-2 joined to TRBJ1-5; TRBD1 is possibly the D segment (6 matching bases). The CDR3, cysteine through phenylalanine, is 15 amino acids long. Just the 45-base CDR3 DNA is kept, in frame starting at base 1. V is clipped by 2 bases and J by 6 bases, and the sequence between their germline boundaries is 14 bases long. The germline V gene specifies SGHTA as CDR1 and FQGNSA as CDR2.